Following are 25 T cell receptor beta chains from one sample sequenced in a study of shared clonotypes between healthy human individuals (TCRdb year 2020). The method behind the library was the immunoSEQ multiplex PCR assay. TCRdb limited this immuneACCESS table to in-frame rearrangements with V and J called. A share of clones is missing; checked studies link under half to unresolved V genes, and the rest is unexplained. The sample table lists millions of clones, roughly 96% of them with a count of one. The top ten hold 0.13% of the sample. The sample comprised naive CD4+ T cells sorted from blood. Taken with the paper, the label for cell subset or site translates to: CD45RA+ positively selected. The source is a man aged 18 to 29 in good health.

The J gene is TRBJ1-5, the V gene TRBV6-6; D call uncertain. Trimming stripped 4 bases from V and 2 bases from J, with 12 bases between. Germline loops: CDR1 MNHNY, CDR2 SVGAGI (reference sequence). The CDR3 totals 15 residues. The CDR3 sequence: CASSSAAGGNQPQHF. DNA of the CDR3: TGTGCCAGCAGTTCGGCGGCTGGTGGCAATCAGCCCCAGCATTTT.

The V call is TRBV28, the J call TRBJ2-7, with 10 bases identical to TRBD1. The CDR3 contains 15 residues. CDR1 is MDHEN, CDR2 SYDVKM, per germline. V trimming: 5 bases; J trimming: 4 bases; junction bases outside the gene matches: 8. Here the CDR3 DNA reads TGTGCCAGCAGTGTCCTAGGACAGGGGGGGTACGAGCAGTACTTC. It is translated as CASSVLGQGGYEQYF. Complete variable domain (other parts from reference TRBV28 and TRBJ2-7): DVKVTQSSRYLVKRTGEKVFLECVQDMDHENMFWYRQDPGLGLRLIYFSYDVKMKEKGDIPEGYSVSREKKERFSLILESASTNQTSMYLCASSVLGQGGYEQYFGPGTRLTVT.

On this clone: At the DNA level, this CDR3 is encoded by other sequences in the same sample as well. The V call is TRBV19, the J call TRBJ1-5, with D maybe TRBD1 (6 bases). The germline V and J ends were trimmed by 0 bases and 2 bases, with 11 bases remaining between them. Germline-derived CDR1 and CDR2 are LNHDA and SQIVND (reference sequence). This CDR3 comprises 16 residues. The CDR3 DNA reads TGTGCCAGTAGTATAGAGGGGGCACGGGGCAATCAGCCCCAGCATTTT. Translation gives CASSIEGARGNQPQHF. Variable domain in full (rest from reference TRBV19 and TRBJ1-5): DGGITQSPKYLFRKEGQNVTLSCEQNLNHDAMYWYRQDPGQGLRLIYYSQIVNDFQKGDIAEGYSVSREKKESFPLTVTSAQKNPTAFYLCASSIEGARGNQPQHFGDGTRLSIL.

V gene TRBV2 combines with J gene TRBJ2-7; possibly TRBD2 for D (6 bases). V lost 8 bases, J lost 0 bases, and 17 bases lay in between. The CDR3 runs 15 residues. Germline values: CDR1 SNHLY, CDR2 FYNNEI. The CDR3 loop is CASLPAGRSSYEQYF. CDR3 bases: TGTGCCAGCCTCCCGGCGGGACGTAGCTCCTACGAGCAGTACTTC.

This chain's CDR3 is CASRGDRNTIYEQYF. Written as DNA, the CDR3 is TGTGCCAGCAGGGGGGACAGGAACACGATCTACGAGCAGTACTTC. This sequence joins TRBV6-1 and TRBJ2-7; 8 nucleotides align to TRBD1. CDR1 and CDR2 (germline): MNHNS, SASEGT. The CDR3 totals 15 residues. Trimming cost V 6 bases and J 3 bases; bases outside gene matches: 10.

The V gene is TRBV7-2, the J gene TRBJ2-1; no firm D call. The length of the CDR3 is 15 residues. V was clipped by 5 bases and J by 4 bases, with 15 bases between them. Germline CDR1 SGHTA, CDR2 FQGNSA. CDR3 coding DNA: TGTGCCAGCAGCCCTGGAGCTATAGCTTACAATGAGCAGTTCTTC. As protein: CASSPGAIAYNEQFF.

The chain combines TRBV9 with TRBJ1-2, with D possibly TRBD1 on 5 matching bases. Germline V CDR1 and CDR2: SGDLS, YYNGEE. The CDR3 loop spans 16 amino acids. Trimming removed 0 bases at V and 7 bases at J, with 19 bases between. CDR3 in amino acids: CASSVAGGLISGGYTF. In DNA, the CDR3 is TGTGCCAGCAGCGTAGCCGGGGGATTGATATCGGGTGGCTACACCTTC.

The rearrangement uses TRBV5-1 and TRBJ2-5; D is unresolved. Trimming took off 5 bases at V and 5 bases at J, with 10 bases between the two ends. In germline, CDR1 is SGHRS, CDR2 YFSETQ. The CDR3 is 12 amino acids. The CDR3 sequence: CASRTTTETQYF. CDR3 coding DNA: TGCGCCAGCAGGACGACAACGGAGACCCAGTACTTC.

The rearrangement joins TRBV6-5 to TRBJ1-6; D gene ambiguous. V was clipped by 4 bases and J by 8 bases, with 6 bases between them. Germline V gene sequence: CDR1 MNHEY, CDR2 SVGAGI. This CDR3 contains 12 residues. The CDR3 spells CASSFVDSPLHF. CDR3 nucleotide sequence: TGTGCCAGCAGTTTTGTAGATTCACCCCTCCACTTT.

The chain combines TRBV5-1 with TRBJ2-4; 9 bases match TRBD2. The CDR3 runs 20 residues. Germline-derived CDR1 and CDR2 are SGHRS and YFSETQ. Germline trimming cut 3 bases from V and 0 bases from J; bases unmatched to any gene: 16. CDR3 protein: CASSSFLAGSWGEAKNIQYF. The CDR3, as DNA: TGCGCCAGCAGCTCCTTTCTAGCGGGATCCTGGGGTGAAGCCAAAAACATTCAGTACTTC.

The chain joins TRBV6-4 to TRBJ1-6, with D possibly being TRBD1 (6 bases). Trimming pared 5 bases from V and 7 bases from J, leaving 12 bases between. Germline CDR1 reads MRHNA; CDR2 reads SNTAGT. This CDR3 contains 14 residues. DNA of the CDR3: TGTGCCAGCAGTAGGACAGCTTCCAATTCACCCCTCCACTTT. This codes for CASSRTASNSPLHF.

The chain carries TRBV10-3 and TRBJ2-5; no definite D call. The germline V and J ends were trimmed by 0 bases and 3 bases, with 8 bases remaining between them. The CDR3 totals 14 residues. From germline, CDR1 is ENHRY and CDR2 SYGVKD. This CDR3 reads CAISESTRKETQYF. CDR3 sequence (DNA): TGTGCCATCAGTGAGTCGACCCGAAAAGAGACCCAGTACTTC.

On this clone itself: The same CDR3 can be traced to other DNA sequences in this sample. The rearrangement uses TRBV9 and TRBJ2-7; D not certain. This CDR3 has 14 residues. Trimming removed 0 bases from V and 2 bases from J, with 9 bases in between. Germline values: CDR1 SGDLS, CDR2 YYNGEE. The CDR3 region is CASSVGDSTYEQYF. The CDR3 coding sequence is TGTGCCAGCAGCGTAGGGGATTCAACCTACGAGCAGTACTTC.

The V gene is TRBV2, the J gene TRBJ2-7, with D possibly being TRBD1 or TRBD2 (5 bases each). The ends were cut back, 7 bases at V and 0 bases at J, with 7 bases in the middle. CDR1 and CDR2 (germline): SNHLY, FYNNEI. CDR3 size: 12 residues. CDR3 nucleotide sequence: TGTGCCAGCATGGGACCCTCCTACGAGCAGTACTTC. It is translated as CASMGPSYEQYF.

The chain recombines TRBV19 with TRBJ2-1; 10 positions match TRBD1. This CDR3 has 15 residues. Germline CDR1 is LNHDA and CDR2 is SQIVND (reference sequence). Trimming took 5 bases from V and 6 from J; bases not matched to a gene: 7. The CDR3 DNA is TGTGCCAGTAGTCAAACCGGGACAGGGGTCAATGAGCAGTTCTTC. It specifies CASSQTGTGVNEQFF.

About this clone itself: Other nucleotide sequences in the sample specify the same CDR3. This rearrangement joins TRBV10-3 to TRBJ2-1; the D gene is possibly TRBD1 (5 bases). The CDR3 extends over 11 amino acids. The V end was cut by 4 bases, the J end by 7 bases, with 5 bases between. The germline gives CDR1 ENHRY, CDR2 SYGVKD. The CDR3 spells CAISAGNEQFF. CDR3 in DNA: TGTGCCATCAGTGCAGGGAATGAGCAGTTCTTC.

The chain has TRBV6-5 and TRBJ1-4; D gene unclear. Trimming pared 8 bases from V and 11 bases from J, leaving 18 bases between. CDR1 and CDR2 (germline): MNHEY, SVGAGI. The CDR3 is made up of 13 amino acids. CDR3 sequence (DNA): TGTGCCAGCTCTTCGCCCGGAAACGGGAAACTGTTTTTT. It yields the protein CASSSPGNGKLFF.

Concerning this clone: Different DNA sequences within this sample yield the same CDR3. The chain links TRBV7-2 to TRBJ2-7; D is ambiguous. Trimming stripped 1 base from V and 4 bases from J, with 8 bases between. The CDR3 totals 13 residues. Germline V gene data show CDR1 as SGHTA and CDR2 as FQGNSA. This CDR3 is CASSLGTGYEQYF. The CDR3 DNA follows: TGTGCCAGCAGCTTAGGGACCGGGTACGAGCAGTACTTC.

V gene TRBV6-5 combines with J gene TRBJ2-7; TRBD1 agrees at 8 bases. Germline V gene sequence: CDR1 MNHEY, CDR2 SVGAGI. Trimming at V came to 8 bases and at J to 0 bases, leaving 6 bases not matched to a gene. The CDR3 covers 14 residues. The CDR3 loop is CASRQGTSSYEQYF. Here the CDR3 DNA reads TGTGCCAGCCGACAGGGGACAAGCTCCTACGAGCAGTACTTC.

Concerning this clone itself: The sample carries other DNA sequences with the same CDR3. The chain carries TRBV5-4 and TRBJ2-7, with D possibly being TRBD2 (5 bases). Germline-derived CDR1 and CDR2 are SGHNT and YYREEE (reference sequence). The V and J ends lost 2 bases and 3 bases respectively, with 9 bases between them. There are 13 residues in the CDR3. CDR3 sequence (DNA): TGTGCCAGCAGCTTAGACGGACTCTACGAGCAGTACTTC. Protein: CASSLDGLYEQYF.

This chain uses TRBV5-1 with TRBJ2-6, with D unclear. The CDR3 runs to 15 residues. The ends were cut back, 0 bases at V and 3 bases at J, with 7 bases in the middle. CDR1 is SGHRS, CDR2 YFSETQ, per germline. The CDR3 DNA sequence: TGCGCCAGCAGCTTGGCCTTGTATGGGGCCAACGTCCTGACTTTC. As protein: CASSLALYGANVLTF. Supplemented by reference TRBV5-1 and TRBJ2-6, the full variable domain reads KAGVTQTPRYLIKTRGQQVTLSCSPISGHRSVSWYQQTPGQGLQFLFEYFSETQRNKGNFPGRFSGRQFSNSRSEMNVSTLELGDSALYLCASSLALYGANVLTFGAGSRLTVL.

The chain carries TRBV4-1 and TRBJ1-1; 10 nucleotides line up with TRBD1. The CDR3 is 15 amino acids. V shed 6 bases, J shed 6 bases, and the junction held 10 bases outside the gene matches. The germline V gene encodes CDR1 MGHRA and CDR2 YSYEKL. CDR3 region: CASREPTGGDPEAFF. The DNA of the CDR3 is TGCGCCAGCAGAGAACCGACAGGGGGCGACCCTGAAGCTTTCTTT.

CDR3 sequence reads: CSRDRVNFDSPLHF. DNA for the CDR3: TGCAGCCGGGACAGGGTAAATTTTGATTCACCCCTCCACTTT. The chain has TRBV29-1 and TRBJ1-6; TRBD1 agrees at 9 bases. CDR1 SQVTM and CDR2 ANQGSEA come from the germline V gene. The CDR3 extends over 14 amino acids. V gave up 8 bases and J gave up 8 bases; unmatched junction bases: 10.

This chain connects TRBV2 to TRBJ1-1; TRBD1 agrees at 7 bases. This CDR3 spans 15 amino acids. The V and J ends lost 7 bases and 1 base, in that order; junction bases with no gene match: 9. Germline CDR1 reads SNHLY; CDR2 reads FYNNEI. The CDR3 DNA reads TGTGCCAGCACCTCGACCGGGGACAGGAACACTGAAGCTTTCTTT. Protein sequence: CASTSTGDRNTEAFF. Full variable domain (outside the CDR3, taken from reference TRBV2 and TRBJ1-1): EPEVTQTPSHQVTQMGQEVILRCVPISNHLYFYWYRQILGQKVEFLVSFYNNEISEKSEIFDDQFSVERPDGSNFTLKIRSTKLEDSAMYFCASTSTGDRNTEAFFGQGTRLTVV.

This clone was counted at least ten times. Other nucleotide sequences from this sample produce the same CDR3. In DNA form, the CDR3 reads TGCGCCAGCAGCTTGGGACAGAAGAACACTGAAGCTTTCTTT. It yields the protein CASSLGQKNTEAFF. The chain links TRBV5-1 to TRBJ1-1; possibly TRBD1 for D (5 bases). The CDR3 consists of 14 residues. CDR1 is SGHRS, CDR2 YFSETQ, per germline. The V gene lost 0 bases and the J gene lost 1 base, with 7 bases spanning the gap.